This section outlines one T cell receptor beta chain sequence together with its context. What it recognizes is unknown. It was by quantitative 5'-RACE with molecular barcodes that TCR beta libraries were made. MiXCR, run by TCRdb on the 5' RACE reads, gives a single entry per CDR3 protein. The table includes roughly 490,000 distinct CDR3 sequences, approximately 5.3% detected once. V gave up 4 bases and J gave up 3 bases, with 13 bases separating them. Germline-derived CDR1 and CDR2 are DFQATT and SNEGSKA (reference sequence). The CDR3 contains 13 residues. This entry belongs to a study of CD8 T cells in ankylosing spondylitis. Study findings and constraints: Several of the motif variants were reported before in synovial fluid and blood from reactive arthritis. Typical of ankylosing spondylitis blood, it appeared, was a TCR beta motif of about eight highly homologous variants. CD8+ by phenotype, disease-linked clones were relatively rare in peripheral blood.

The sample comprised blood, either unsorted or a sorted T cell fraction (not recorded which). The chain links TRBV20-1 to TRBJ2-7; a weak D match, TRBD1 (6 bases). The origin of this receptor is a male donor with ankylosing spondylitis. This CDR3 is CSAKPGHSYEQYF. As DNA, the CDR3 is TGCAGTGCTAAGCCGGGACATAGCTACGAGCAGTACTTC.